Only a few counts were recorded for the clone carrying this T cell receptor beta chain. This CDR3 is 14 amino acids long. CDR1 is MNHEY, CDR2 SVGEGT, per germline. V gave up 6 bases and J gave up 1 base, with 10 bases separating them. The data belong to a study of T-cell reconstitution after alpha-beta-depleted transplantation in children. The authors prepared the TCRbeta library with unique molecular identifiers. MiXCR, applied by TCRdb to the PCR reads, yields one record per CDR3 protein. The sample includes over 550,000 distinct CDR3 sequences, under 12% seen only once; the top ten take 4%. V usage is TRBV6-2 or TRBV6-3 and J usage is TRBJ2-1; D remains ambiguous. The sequencing used PBMCs from the stem cell graft donor, collected from the stem cell graft. This receptor was taken from a human donor who donated a stem cell graft to a child with acute myeloid leukemia. The chain's CDR3 is CASRSQASYNEQFF. The DNA of the CDR3 is TGTGCCAGCAGATCTCAGGCTTCCTACAATGAGCAGTTCTTC.